This T cell receptor beta chain was retrieved from a study of metastatic and nonmetastatic thyroid tumors. Looked up from germline, CDR1 is SGHDT and CDR2 is YYEEEE. Trimming cost V 5 bases and J 0 bases; bases outside gene matches: 7. The CDR3 runs 15 residues. TCRdb used MiXCR to call clones anew from the PCR reads. The table shows 25,000 to 30,000 clones, with roughly 25% occurring only once. Prior to thyroid surgery, none of the patients had received any treatment. Material: blood. This sequence was found in a female donor with papillary thyroid cancer or a benign thyroid nodule (not recorded which). Some clones in this sample may be carry-over from other donors' samples. The V and J genes are TRBV5-6 and TRBJ1-1; 7 bases match TRBD1. The CDR3: CASSFYRGMNTEAFF. The CDR3 DNA sequence: TGTGCCAGCAGTTTCTACAGGGGAATGAACACTGAAGCTTTCTTT.